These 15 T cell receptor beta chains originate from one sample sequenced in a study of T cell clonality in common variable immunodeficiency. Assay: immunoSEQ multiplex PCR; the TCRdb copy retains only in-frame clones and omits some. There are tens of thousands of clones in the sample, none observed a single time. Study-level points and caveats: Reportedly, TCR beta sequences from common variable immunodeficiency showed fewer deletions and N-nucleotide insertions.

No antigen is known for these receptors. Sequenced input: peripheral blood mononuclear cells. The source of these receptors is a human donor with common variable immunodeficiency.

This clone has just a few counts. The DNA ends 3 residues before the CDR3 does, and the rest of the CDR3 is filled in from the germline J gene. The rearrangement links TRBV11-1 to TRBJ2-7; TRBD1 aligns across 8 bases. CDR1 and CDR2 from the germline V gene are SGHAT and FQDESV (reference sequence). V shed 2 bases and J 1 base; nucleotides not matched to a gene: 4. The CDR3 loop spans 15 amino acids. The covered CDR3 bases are TGTGCCAGCAGCTTATCAGGGGGCAGTTCCTACGAG. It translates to CASSLSGGSSYE. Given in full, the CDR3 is CASSLSGGSSYEQYF.

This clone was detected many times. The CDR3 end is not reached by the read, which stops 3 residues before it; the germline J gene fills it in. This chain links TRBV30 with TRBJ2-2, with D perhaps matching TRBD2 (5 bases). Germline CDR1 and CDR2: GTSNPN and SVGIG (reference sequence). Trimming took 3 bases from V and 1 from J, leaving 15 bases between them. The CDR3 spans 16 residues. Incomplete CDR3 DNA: TGTGCCTGGAGCCCAGACCCGCGGGTGAACACCGGGGAG. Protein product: CAWSPDPRVNTGE. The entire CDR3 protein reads CAWSPDPRVNTGELFF.

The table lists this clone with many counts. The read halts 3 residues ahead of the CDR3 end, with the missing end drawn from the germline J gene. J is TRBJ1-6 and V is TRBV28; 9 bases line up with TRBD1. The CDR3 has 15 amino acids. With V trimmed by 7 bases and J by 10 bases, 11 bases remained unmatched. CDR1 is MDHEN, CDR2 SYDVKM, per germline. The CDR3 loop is CASTTPGQGKSPLHF. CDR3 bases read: TGTGCCAGCACCACCCCCGGACAGGGGAAATCACCC.

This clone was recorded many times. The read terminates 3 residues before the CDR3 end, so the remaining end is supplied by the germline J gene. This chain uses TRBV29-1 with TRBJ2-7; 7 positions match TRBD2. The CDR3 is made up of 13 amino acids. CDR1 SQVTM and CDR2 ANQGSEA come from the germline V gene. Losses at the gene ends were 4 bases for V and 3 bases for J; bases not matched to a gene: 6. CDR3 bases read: TGCAGCGTTGGGGGGGGGACGTACTACGAG. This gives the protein CSVGGGTYYE. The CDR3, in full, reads CSVGGGTYYEQYF.

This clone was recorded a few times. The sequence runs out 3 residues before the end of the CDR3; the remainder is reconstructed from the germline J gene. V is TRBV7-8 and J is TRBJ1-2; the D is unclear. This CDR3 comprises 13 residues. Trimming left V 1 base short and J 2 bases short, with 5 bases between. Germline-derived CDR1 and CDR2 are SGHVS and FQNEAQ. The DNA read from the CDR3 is TGTGCCAGCAGCTTAGGCGGCAACTATGGC. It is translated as CASSLGGNYG. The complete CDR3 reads CASSLGGNYGYTF.

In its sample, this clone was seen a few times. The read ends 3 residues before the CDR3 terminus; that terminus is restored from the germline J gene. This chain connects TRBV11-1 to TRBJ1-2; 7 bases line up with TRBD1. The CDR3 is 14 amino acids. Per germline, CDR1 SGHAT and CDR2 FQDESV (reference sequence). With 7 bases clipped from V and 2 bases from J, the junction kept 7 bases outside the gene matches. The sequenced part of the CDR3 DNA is TGTGCCAGCACCTCGACAGGGCTGAACTATGGC. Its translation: CASTSTGLNYG. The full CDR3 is CASTSTGLNYGYTF.

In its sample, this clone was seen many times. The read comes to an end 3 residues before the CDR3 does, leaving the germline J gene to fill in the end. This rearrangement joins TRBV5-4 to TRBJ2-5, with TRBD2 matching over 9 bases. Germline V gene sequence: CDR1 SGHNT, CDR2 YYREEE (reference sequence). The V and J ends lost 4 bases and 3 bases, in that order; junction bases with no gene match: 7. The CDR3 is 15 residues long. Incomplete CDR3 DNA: TGTGCCAGCAGCCCTGGCGGGGGGGGTAAAGAGACC. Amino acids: CASSPGGGGKET. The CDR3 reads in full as CASSPGGGGKETQYF.

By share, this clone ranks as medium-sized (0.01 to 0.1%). CDR3 amino acids: CASSPRTVTTGELFF. The DNA read from the CDR3 is TGTGCCAGCTCACCAAGGACAGTGACCACCGGGGAG. This chain joins TRBV18 and TRBJ2-2, with D possibly matching TRBD1 (6 bases). Read coverage stops 3 residues before the CDR3 terminus; the germline J gene supplies the remainder. V lost 2 bases, J lost 4 bases, and 11 bases lay in between. Germline CDR1 KGHSH, CDR2 LQKENI. CDR3 length: 15 amino acids.

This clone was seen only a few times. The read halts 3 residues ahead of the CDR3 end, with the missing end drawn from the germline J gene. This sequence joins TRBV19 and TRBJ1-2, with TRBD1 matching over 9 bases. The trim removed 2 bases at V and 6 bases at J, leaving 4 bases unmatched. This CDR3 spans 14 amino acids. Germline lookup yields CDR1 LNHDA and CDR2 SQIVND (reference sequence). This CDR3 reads CASSILTGGDGYTF. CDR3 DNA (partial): TGTGCCAGTAGTATATTGACAGGGGGTGATGGC.

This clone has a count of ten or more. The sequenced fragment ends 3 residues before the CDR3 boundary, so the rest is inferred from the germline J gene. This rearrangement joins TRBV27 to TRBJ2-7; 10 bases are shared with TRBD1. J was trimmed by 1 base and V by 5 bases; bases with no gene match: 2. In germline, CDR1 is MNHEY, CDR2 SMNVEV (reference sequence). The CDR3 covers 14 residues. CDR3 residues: CASSDRGPSYEQYF. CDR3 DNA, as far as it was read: TGTGCCAGCAGTGACAGGGGGCCTTCCTACGAG.

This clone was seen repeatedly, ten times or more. The CDR3 spells CSPGTSGGLNNEQFF. CDR3 bases read: TGCAGTCCCGGGACTAGCGGGGGCCTAAACAATGAG. This chain joins TRBV20-1 and TRBJ2-1; 14 bases are shared with TRBD2. The sequenced fragment ends 3 residues before the CDR3 boundary, so the rest is inferred from the germline J gene. The trim removed 8 bases at V and 5 bases at J, leaving 8 bases unmatched. CDR1 is DFQATT, CDR2 SNEGSKA, per germline (reference sequence). The CDR3 contains 15 residues.

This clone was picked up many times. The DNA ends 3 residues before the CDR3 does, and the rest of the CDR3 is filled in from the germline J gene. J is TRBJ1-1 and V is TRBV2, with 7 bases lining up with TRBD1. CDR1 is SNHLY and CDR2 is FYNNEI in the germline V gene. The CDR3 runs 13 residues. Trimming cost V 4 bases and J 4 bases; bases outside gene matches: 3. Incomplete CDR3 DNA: TGTGCCAGCAGTGGACAGGGAGGCACTGAA. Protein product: CASSGQGGTE. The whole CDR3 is CASSGQGGTEAFF. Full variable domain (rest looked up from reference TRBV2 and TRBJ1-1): EPEVTQTPSHQVTQMGQEVILRCVPISNHLYFYWYRQILGQKVEFLVSFYNNEISEKSEIFDDQFSVERPDGSNFTLKIRSTKLEDSAMYFCASSGQGGTEAFFGQGTRLTVV.

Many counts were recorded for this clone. The CDR3 protein is CASSSPGQGLYGYTF. The sequenced part of the CDR3 DNA is TGTGCCAGCAGCTCGCCGGGACAGGGATTATATGGC. The chain combines TRBV5-4 with TRBJ1-2; 9 nucleotides agree with TRBD1. The read stops 3 residues short of the end of the CDR3; the missing end is completed from the germline J gene. CDR1 SGHNT and CDR2 YYREEE come from the germline V gene (reference sequence). The CDR3 extends over 15 amino acids. V lost 3 bases and J lost 5; bases outside the gene matches: 8.

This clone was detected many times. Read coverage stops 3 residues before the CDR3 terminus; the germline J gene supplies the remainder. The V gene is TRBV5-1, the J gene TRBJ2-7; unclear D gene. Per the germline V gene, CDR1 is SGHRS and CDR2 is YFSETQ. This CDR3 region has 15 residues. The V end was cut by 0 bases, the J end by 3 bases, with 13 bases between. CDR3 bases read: TGCGCCAGCAGCTTGGATGTACAGAATTACTACGAG. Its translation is CASSLDVQNYYE. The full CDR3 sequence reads CASSLDVQNYYEQYF.

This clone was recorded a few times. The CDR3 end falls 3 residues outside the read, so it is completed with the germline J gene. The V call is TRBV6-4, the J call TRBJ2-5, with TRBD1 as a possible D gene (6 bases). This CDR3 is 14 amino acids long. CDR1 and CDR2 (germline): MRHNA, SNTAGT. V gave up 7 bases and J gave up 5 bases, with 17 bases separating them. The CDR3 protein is CASILERQVETQYF. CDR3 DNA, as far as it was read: TGTGCCAGCATTTTAGAGAGACAGGTTGAGACC.